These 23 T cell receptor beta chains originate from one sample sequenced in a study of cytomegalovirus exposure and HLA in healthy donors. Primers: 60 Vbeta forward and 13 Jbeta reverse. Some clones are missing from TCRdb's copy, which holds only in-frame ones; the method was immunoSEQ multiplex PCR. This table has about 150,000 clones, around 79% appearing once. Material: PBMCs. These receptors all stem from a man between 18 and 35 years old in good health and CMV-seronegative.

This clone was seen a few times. CDR3 residues: CASSLGQGNQPQHF. DNA of the CDR3: TGTGCCAGCAGCTTAGGACAGGGCAATCAGCCCCAGCATTTT. The chain recombines TRBV7-9 with TRBJ1-5; tentative D call: TRBD1 (6 bases). The CDR3 runs to 14 residues. V gave up 1 base and J gave up 2 bases, with 6 bases separating them. Germline V gene lookup returns CDR1 SEHNR and CDR2 FQNEAQ (reference sequence). The full variable domain, in which reference TRBV7-9 and TRBJ1-5 provide the parts outside the CDR3, is DTGVSQNPRHKITKRGQNVTFRCDPISEHNRLYWYRQTLGQGPEFLTYFQNEAQLEKSRLLSDRFSAERPKGSFSTLEIQRTEQGDSAMYLCASSLGQGNQPQHFGDGTRLSIL.

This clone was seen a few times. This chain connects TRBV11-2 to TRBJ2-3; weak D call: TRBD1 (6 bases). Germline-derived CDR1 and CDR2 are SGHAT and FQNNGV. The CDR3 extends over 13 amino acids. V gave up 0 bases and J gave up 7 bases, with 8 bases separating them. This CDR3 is CASSLEQGNTQYF. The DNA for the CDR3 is TGTGCCAGCAGCTTAGAGCAGGGGAATACGCAGTATTTT. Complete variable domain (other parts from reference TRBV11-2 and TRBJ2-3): EAGVAQSPRYKIIEKRQSVAFWCNPISGHATLYWYQQILGQGPKLLIQFQNNGVVDDSQLPKDRFSAERLKGVDSTLKIQPAKLEDSAVYLCASSLEQGNTQYFGPGTRLTVL.

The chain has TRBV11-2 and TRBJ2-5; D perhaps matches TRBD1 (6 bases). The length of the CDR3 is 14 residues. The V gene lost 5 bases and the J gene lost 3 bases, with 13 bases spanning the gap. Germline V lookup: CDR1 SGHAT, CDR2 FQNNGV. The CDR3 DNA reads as TGTGCCAGCAGCCCCACGGACAGAAAAGAGACCCAGTACTTC. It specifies CASSPTDRKETQYF.

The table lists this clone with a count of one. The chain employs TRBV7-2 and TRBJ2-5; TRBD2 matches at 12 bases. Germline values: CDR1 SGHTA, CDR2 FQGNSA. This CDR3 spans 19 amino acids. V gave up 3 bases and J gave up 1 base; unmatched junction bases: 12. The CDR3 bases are TGTGCCAGCAGCTTCCAACAGGGGGGACTAGCGGGTCTCCAAGAGACCCAGTACTTC. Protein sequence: CASSFQQGGLAGLQETQYF.

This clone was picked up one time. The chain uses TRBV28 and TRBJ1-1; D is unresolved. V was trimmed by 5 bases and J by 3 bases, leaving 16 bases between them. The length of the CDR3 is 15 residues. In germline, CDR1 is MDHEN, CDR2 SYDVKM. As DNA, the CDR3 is TGTGCCAGCAGTAAAGCATCGGGTCCCCACACTGAAGCTTTCTTT. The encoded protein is CASSKASGPHTEAFF.

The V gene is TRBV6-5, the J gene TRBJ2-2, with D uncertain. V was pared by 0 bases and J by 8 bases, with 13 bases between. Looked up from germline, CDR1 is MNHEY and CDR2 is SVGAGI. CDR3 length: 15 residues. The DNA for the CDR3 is TGTGCCAGCAGTTACTCGATGTCGCCTATGGGGGAGCTGTTTTTT. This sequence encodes CASSYSMSPMGELFF.

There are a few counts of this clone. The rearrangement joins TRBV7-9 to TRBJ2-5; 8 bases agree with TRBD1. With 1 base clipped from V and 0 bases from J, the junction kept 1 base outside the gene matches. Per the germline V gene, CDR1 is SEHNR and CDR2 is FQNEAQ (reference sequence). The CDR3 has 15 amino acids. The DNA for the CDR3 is TGTGCCAGCAGCTTAGAGGGACAGGACCAAGAGACCCAGTACTTC. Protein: CASSLEGQDQETQYF.

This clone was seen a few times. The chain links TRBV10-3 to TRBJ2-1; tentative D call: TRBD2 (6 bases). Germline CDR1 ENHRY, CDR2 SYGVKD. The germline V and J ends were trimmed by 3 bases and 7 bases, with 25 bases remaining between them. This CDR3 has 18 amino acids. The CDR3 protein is CAISDPNPSSGLLNEQFF. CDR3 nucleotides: TGTGCCATCAGTGACCCGAACCCCTCCAGCGGGTTGCTTAATGAGCAGTTCTTC.

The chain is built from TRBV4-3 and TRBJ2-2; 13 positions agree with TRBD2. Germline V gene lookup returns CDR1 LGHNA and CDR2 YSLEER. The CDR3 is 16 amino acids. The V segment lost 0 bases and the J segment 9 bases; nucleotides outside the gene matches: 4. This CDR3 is CASSQDRTSGSRELFF. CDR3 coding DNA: TGCGCCAGCAGCCAAGATCGGACTAGCGGGAGCCGGGAGCTGTTTTTT.

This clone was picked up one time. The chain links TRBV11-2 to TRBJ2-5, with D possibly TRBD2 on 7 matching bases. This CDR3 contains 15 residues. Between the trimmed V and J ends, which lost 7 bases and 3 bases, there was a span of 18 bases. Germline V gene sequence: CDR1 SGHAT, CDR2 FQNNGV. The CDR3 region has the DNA TGTGCCAGCACCGTAATAGGGGGGGGCGAAGAGACCCAGTACTTC. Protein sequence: CASTVIGGGEETQYF.

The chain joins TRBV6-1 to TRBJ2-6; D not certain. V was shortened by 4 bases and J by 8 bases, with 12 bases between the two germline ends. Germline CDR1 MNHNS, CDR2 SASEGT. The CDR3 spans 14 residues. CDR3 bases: TGTGCCAGCAGTGTCCTCTCCTCTACCAACGTCCTGACTTTC. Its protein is CASSVLSSTNVLTF.

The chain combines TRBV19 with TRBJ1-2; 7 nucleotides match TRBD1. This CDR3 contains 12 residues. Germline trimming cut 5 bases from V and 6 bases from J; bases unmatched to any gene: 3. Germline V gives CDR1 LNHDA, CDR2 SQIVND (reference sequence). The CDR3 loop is CASSSQGNGYTF. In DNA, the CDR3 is TGTGCCAGTAGTTCACAGGGGAATGGCTACACCTTC.

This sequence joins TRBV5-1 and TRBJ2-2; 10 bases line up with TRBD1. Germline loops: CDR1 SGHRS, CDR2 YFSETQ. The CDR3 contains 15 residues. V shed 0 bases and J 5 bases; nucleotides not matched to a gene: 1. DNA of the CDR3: TGCGCCAGCAGCTTGGGGACAGGGGGGACCGGGGAGCTGTTTTTT. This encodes CASSLGTGGTGELFF.

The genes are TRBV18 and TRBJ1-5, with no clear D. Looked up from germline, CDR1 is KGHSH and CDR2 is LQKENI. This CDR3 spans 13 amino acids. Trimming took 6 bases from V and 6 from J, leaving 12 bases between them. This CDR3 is CASSRDEGQPQHF. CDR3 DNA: TGTGCCAGCTCCCGCGACGAGGGTCAGCCCCAGCATTTT.

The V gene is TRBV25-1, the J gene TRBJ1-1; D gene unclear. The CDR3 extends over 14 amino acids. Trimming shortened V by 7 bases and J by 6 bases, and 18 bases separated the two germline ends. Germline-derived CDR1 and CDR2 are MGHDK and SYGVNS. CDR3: CASTPREIWAEAFF. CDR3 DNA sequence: TGTGCCAGCACCCCCCGGGAGATATGGGCTGAAGCTTTCTTT.

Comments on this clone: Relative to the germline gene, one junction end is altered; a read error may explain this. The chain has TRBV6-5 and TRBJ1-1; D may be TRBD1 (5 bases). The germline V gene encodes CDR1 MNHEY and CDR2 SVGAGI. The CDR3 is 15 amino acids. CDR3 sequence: CASSYSISVDTEAFF. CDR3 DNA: TGTGCCAGCAGTTACTCGATTTCCGTGGACACTGAAGCCTTCTTT.

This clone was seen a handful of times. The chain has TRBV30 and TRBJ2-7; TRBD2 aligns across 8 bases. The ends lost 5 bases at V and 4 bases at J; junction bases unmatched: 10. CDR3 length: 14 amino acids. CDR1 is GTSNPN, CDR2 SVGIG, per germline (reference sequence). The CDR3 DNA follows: TGTGCCTGGGAAATAAGCGGGAGTGGATACGAGCAGTACTTC. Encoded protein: CAWEISGSGYEQYF.

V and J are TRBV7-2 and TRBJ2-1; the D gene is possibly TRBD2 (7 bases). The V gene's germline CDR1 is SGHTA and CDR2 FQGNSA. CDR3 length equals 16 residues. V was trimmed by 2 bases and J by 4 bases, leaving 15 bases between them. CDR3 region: CASSLFGGPQYNEQFF. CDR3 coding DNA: TGTGCCAGCAGCTTATTCGGGGGGCCACAATACAATGAGCAGTTCTTC.

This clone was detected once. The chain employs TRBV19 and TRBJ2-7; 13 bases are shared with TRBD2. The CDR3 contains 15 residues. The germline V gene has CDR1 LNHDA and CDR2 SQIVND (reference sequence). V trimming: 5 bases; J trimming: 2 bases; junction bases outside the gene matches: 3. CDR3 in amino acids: CASSQGLAGTYEQYF. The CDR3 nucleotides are TGTGCCAGTAGTCAGGGACTAGCGGGGACCTACGAGCAGTACTTC.

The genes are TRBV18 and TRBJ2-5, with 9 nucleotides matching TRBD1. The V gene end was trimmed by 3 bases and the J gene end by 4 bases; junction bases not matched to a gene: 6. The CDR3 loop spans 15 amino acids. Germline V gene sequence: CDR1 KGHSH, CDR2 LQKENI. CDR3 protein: CASSPGTGRIETQYF. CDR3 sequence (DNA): TGTGCCAGCTCACCGGGGACAGGGAGGATAGAGACCCAGTACTTC.

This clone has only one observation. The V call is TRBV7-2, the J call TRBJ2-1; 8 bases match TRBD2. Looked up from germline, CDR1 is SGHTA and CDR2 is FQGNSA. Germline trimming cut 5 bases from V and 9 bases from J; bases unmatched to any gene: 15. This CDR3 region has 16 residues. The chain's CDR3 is CASSPNQGLGGREQFF. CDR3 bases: TGTGCCAGCAGCCCCAATCAGGGACTAGGAGGACGTGAGCAGTTCTTC.

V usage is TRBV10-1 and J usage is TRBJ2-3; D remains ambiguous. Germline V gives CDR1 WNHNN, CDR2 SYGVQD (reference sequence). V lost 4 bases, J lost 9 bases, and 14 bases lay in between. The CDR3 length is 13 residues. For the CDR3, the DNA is TGCGCCAGCAGTGCCACGACTCCCGGGACGCAGTATTTT. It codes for CASSATTPGTQYF.

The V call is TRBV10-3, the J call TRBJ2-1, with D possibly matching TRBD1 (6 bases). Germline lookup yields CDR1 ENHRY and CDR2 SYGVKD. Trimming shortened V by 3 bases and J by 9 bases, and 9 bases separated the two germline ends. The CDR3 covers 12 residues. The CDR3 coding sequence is TGTGCCATCAGTGAACTGGGGGCTGAGCAGTTCTTC. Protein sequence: CAISELGAEQFF.